The next 3 T cell receptor beta chains were all read from a single sample in a study of T cells in Graves' hyperthyroidism and ophthalmopathy. There were TCR beta CDR3 regions amplified from RNA transcripts. First-round RT-PCR with HTBI primers amplified the TCR CDR3 region. TCRdb analysed the multiplex PCR reads with MiXCR anew, one entry per CDR3 protein. The data contain some 570,000 distinct CDR3 sequences, over 15% of them seen just once; the ten biggest clones take up roughly 15%. The sample taken for sequencing was blood. The receptor source for this set is a woman younger than 35 with Graves' ophthalmopathy.

The sample holds many counts of this clonotype. The chain combines TRBV28 with TRBJ1-2; no clear D gene. The CDR3 consists of 12 residues. The germline V gene has CDR1 MDHEN and CDR2 SYDVKM. Trimming cost V 4 bases and J 7 bases, with 10 bases left between them. CDR3 in amino acids: CASSWQDIGYTF. The CDR3 DNA sequence: TGTGCCAGCAGTTGGCAGGATATTGGCTACACCTTC.

At least ten counts were recorded for this clonotype. The chain couples TRBV18 to TRBJ2-5; D is unresolved. The CDR3 has 16 amino acids. Looked up from germline, CDR1 is KGHSH and CDR2 is LQKENI. With 0 bases removed from V and 5 bases from J, the gap between germline ends came to 16 bases. This CDR3 is CASSPPLSSVSETQYF. CDR3 nucleotides: TGTGCCAGCTCACCACCTCTTTCGTCGGTGAGCGAGACCCAGTACTTC.

This clonotype occurred many times. The gene calls are TRBV6-1 and TRBJ2-1, with TRBD2 identical over 7 bases. Per germline, CDR1 MNHNS and CDR2 SASEGT. Trimming removed 6 bases from V and 3 bases from J; junction bases left unmatched: 8. The CDR3 loop spans 15 amino acids. In DNA, the CDR3 is TGTGCCAGCAGAGATTCCGGGACTAACTACAATGAGCAGTTCTTC. Protein sequence: CASRDSGTNYNEQFF.